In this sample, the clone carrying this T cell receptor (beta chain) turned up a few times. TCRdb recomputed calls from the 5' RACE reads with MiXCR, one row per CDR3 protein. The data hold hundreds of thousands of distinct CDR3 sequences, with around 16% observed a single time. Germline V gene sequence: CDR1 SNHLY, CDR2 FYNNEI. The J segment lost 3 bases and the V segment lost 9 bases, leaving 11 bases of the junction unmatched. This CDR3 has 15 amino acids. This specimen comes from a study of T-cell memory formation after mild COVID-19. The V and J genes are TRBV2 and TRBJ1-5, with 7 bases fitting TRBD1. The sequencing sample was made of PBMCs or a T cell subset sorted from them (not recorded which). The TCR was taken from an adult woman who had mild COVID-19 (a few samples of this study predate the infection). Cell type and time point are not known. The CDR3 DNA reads TGTGCCAGTACTAGACAGGGATCATCCAATCAGCCCCAGCATTTT. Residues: CASTRQGSSNQPQHF.